Sequencing of this T cell receptor beta chain was carried out in a study of T cell responses to AZD1222 COVID-19 vaccine. Findings of the study overall: Elevations in Spike-specific TCR breadth and depth followed administration of two AZD1222 doses. Dominant at 160-218 and 743-854, vaccine-associated CD4 TCRs also spanned spike. Clonal diversity may have been underestimated in mostly white British donors.

Sequencing was performed with immunoSEQ multiplex PCR; in TCRdb, only in-frame clones are kept and a portion is missing. Here the sample spans about 75,000 clones, around 88% being singletons. This clone was counted once. Its specificity is not known. Germline values: CDR1 SGHRS, CDR2 YFSETQ. The V end lost 5 bases, the J end lost 2 bases, and 30 bases lay between the germline ends. The CDR3 has 20 residues. V and J are TRBV5-1 and TRBJ2-3; a possible D gene is TRBD2 (7 bases). The input for sequencing was peripheral blood, taken 28 days after the second dose of the MenACWY control vaccine. This TCR derives from an adult who received the MenACWY meningococcal vaccine as a control. The CDR3 DNA follows: TGCGCCAGCAGGACTCTACACGCCATAGCCGGGGGGCCGGACACAGATACGCAGTATTTT. It encodes CASRTLHAIAGGPDTDTQYF.